A single sample is the source of the 15 T cell receptor beta chains below, sequenced in a study of blood T cell repertoires in COVID-19. Assay used: immunoSEQ multiplex PCR; TCRdb lists only in-frame clones, some missing. This table has fewer than 300,000 clones, 75% to 95% appearing once. Material: peripheral blood. Every receptor here comes from a person under 35 with COVID-19, enrolled during active disease.

The chain uses TRBV10-3 and TRBJ2-7; D gene uncertain. The V end was cut by 6 bases, the J end by 4 bases, with 10 bases between. In germline, CDR1 is ENHRY, CDR2 SYGVKD. This CDR3 region has 12 residues. Here the CDR3 reads CAISLTRYEQYF. The CDR3 DNA is TGTGCCATCAGCCTGACAAGATACGAGCAGTACTTC.

V usage is TRBV28 and J usage is TRBJ1-5; D not resolved. Deletions cut 7 bases from V and 2 bases from J, with 15 bases between. Germline CDR1 MDHEN, CDR2 SYDVKM. CDR3 length equals 15 residues. CDR3 protein: CASTPSRFGNQPQHF. DNA of the CDR3: TGTGCCAGCACCCCGAGTCGATTCGGCAATCAGCCCCAGCATTTT.

The V call is TRBV9, the J call TRBJ2-6; D possibly corresponds to TRBD1 (6 bases). V was shortened by 3 bases and J by 0 bases, with 13 bases between the two germline ends. The CDR3 is made up of 17 amino acids. Per germline, CDR1 SGDLS and CDR2 YYNGEE. Written as DNA, the CDR3 is TGTGCCAGCAGCGGAACGACAGGTCCCTCTGGGGCCAACGTCCTGACTTTC. This sequence encodes CASSGTTGPSGANVLTF.

The J gene is TRBJ1-4, the V gene TRBV9, with a tentative D call TRBD1 (5 bases). V lost 3 bases and J 0 bases, leaving 18 bases between the germline ends. The CDR3 has 18 residues. Germline lookup yields CDR1 SGDLS and CDR2 YYNGEE. The CDR3 sequence: CASSASGSPRSTNEKLFF. DNA of the CDR3: TGTGCCAGCAGCGCCTCAGGGTCCCCCCGGTCAACTAATGAAAAACTGTTTTTT.

The V call is TRBV11-2, the J call TRBJ2-4; D is uncertain. The germline gives CDR1 SGHAT, CDR2 FQNNGV. CDR3 length: 12 amino acids. V lost 3 bases and J lost 14, with 14 bases in between. CDR3 nucleotide sequence: TGTGCCAGCAGCTTGGGTGGTCCTCGGGAGTACTTC. This encodes CASSLGGPREYF.

This chain joins TRBV7-9 and TRBJ2-1; 9 bases agree with TRBD1. Germline V lookup: CDR1 SEHNR, CDR2 FQNEAQ (reference sequence). Trimming at V came to 3 bases and at J to 13 bases, leaving 10 bases not matched to a gene. The CDR3 is made up of 14 amino acids. For the CDR3, the DNA is TGTGCCAGCAGCTTTCCGGGACAGGGAGAGGAACAGTTCTTC. Translated, it gives CASSFPGQGEEQFF.

The rearrangement links TRBV25-1 to TRBJ2-2; 7 bases are a match to TRBD2. The V segment lost 1 base and the J segment 3 bases; nucleotides outside the gene matches: 2. Germline assignment: CDR1 MGHDK and CDR2 SYGVNS. The CDR3 length is 15 residues. CDR3: CASSEWGGDTGELFF. As DNA, the CDR3 is TGTGCCAGCAGTGAATGGGGGGGAGACACCGGGGAGCTGTTTTTT.

The genes are TRBV7-9 and TRBJ2-3, with D hard to call. The germline V and J ends were trimmed by 1 base and 12 bases, with 11 bases remaining between them. Germline V gives CDR1 SEHNR, CDR2 FQNEAQ (reference sequence). CDR3 length: 12 residues. The CDR3 DNA is TGTGCCAGCAGCTTAGGGCCCCAGGCCCAGTATTTT. Translated: CASSLGPQAQYF.

Notes on this clone: This sample also contains other DNA sequences that code for the same CDR3. The V call is TRBV7-2, the J call TRBJ2-7, with 7 bases fitting TRBD1. This CDR3 is 14 amino acids long. The V gene's germline CDR1 is SGHTA and CDR2 FQGNSA. The ends lost 1 base at V and 2 bases at J; junction bases unmatched: 2. The CDR3 sequence: CASSLDRGPYEQYF. CDR3 bases: TGTGCCAGCAGCTTAGACAGGGGTCCCTACGAGCAGTACTTC.

The J gene is TRBJ1-2, the V gene TRBV11-2; D is perhaps TRBD1 (6 bases). CDR3 length: 15 residues. The V gene lost 5 bases and the J gene lost 8 bases, with 21 bases spanning the gap. Germline CDR1 is SGHAT and CDR2 is FQNNGV. The CDR3 nucleotides read TGTGCCAGCAGCCCAGGGGCAGGGAACGATCCGGGCTACACCTTC. Its translation is CASSPGAGNDPGYTF.

The CDR3 sequence is CASSYDRTENNSPLHF. Here the CDR3 DNA reads TGTGCCAGCAGTTATGACAGGACAGAGAATAATTCACCCCTCCACTTT. The chain recombines TRBV2 with TRBJ1-6; possibly TRBD1 for D (6 bases). Germline CDR1 SNHLY, CDR2 FYNNEI. This CDR3 is built from 16 residues. Deletions cut 5 bases from V and 5 bases from J, with 16 bases between.

The chain joins TRBV4-2 to TRBJ2-1; D may be TRBD1 (6 bases). Looked up from germline, CDR1 is LGHNA and CDR2 is YNFKEQ. This CDR3 is 19 amino acids long. V was pared by 4 bases and J by 9 bases, with 31 bases between. The CDR3 region has the DNA TGTGCCAGCAGCCGCAGTACAGTATCGAAGTCAGGGGCGCAGGTTGAGCAGTTCTTC. Translation: CASSRSTVSKSGAQVEQFF.

V usage is TRBV20-1 and J usage is TRBJ1-2; D gene ambiguous. This CDR3 is built from 10 residues. Germline V gives CDR1 DFQATT, CDR2 SNEGSKA (reference sequence). Trimming pared 8 bases from V and 4 bases from J, leaving 8 bases between. CDR3 in DNA: TGCAGTCTGGCGGGCTATGGCTACACCTTC. Protein sequence: CSLAGYGYTF.

The chain has TRBV5-1 and TRBJ1-5; TRBD1 agrees at 7 bases. From germline, CDR1 is SGHRS and CDR2 YFSETQ. The CDR3 runs 14 residues. With 7 bases clipped from V and 7 bases from J, the junction kept 11 bases outside the gene matches. The DNA for the CDR3 is TGCGCCAGCGGGAGACAGGGATCAGGACAGCCCCAGCATTTT. It is translated as CASGRQGSGQPQHF.

The chain uses TRBV9 and TRBJ2-1, with D tentatively TRBD2 (5 bases). The V end was cut by 1 base, the J end by 8 bases, with 10 bases between. Germline CDR1 is SGDLS and CDR2 is YYNGEE. This CDR3 is 13 amino acids long. This CDR3 reads CASSVSGVDEQFF. For the CDR3, the DNA is TGTGCCAGCAGCGTATCCGGGGTGGATGAGCAGTTCTTC.